These T cell receptor beta chains were read from a single sample in a study of radiation and T cells in renal cell carcinoma. Profiling relied on immunoSEQ multiplex PCR, and the TCRdb table lists in-frame clones only, not all of them. Of about 150,000 clones listed, over 80% are singletons. Sequenced here: blood, sampled from a patient whose treatment included radiotherapy and nephrectomy. These receptors originate from a woman aged 45-59 years with renal cell carcinoma. The CDR3 runs from the conserved cysteine through the conserved F or W. A D gene is named only where the DNA matches it firmly. Not every row has a clone size; where given, it reads once, few, many or a size class.

J | size | D | V | DNA | CDR3
TRBJ1-1 | - | TRBD1 | TRBV5-6 | TGTGCCAGCAGCGGAACCGGGACAGGGAACACTGAAGCTTTCTTT | CASSGTGTGNTEAFF
TRBJ2-7 | - | - | TRBV7-9 | TGTGCCAGCAGCCACAGGGTTGAGCCCTACGAGCAGTACTTC | CASSHRVEPYEQYF
TRBJ1-1 | - | TRBD1 | TRBV7-9 | TGTGCCAGCAGCCCCGACAGGGGGCCGCTGAACACTGAAGCTTTCTTT | CASSPDRGPLNTEAFF
TRBJ2-5 | - | TRBD1 | TRBV7-9 | TGTGCCAGCAGCCATCTTAGACAGGGGGGTGAGACCCAGTACTTC | CASSHLRQGGETQYF
TRBJ1-4 | - | - | TRBV2 | TGTGCCAGCAGAGGGGTAAACCTAAATGAAAAACTGTTTTTT | CASRGVNLNEKLFF
TRBJ1-2 | - | - | TRBV10-3 | TGTGCCATCAGTGGACAGAGATATGGCTACACCTTC | CAISGQRYGYTF
TRBJ2-7 | - | - | TRBV5-4 | TGTGCCAGCAGCTCACTGGTGACGGGGGCCTCCTACGAGCAGTACTTC | CASSSLVTGASYEQYF
TRBJ1-4 | - | - | TRBV7-2 | TGTGCCAGCAGCTTATCGACAGCGGAAAAACTGTTTTTT | CASSLSTAEKLFF
TRBJ1-1 | few | - | TRBV6-1 | TGTGCCAGCAGTGAAGGACCAGTGAACACTGAAGCTTTCTTT | CASSEGPVNTEAFF
TRBJ1-4 | - | - | TRBV6-5 | TGTGCCAGCAATTGGGTCCCTCGAGAAAAACTGTTTTTT | CASNWVPREKLFF
TRBJ1-1 | few | TRBD1 | TRBV7-3 | TGTGCCAGCAGCGTCGGACAGGGGGCGGGAGCTTTCTTT | CASSVGQGAGAFF
TRBJ2-7 | - | - | TRBV10-3 | TGTGCCATCAGTGAGGCTCTAGGGGTCTACGAGCAGTACTTC | CAISEALGVYEQYF
TRBJ2-1 | - | TRBD2 | TRBV18 | TGTGCCAGCTCACCAGTGGTAGCGGGGGGGCATGAGCAGTTCTTC | CASSPVVAGGHEQFF
TRBJ1-1 | - | - | TRBV7-9 | TGTGCCAGCAGCGAAGAAGGGGCGGACACTGAAGCTTTCTTT | CASSEEGADTEAFF
TRBJ1-5 | - | - | TRBV2 | TGTGCCAGCGTGAGGCCAACCTATAGCAATCAGCCCCAGCATTTT | CASVRPTYSNQPQHF
TRBJ2-5 | once | TRBD2 | TRBV10-1 | TGCGCCAGCAGTGACCTAGCGGGGGTTCTCCAAGAGACCCAGTACTTC | CASSDLAGVLQETQYF
TRBJ1-1 | - | - | TRBV25-1 | TGTGCCGCAGGCTCTCGGCTATTGAACACTGAAGCTTTCTTT | CAAGSRLLNTEAFF
TRBJ2-3 | - | TRBD1 | TRBV4-2 | TGTGCCAGCAGCCAACGACAGGGTGGAGATACGCAGTATTTT | CASSQRQGGDTQYF
TRBJ2-7 | - | - | TRBV29-1 | TGCAGCGTTGGGGGGGAGAGCTCCTACGAGCAGTACTTC | CSVGGESSYEQYF
TRBJ1-2 | - | TRBD1 | TRBV7-8 | TGTGCCAGCAGCTTAGAGCGGCGGGACAGGGTATACACCTTC | CASSLERRDRVYTF
TRBJ2-1 | - | TRBD1 | TRBV4-1 | TGCGCCAGCAGCCAAGGGACAGGAACCCCCAATGAGCAGTTCTTC | CASSQGTGTPNEQFF
TRBJ1-2 | - | - | TRBV13 | TGTGCCAGCAGCTTAGTGAGGGGGTCCCATGGCTACACCTTC | CASSLVRGSHGYTF
TRBJ1-1 | - | - | TRBV7-2 | TGTGCCAGCACCCTTGTGATGGACACTGAAGCTTTCTTT | CASTLVMDTEAFF
TRBJ1-2 | - | - | TRBV28 | TGTGCCAGCAGTTTTGGACTCAGGACGCCCGACTATGGCTACACCTTC | CASSFGLRTPDYGYTF
TRBJ2-5 | - | - | TRBV6-5 | TGTGCCAGCAGTTACGCGAGAGAGACCCAGTACTTC | CASSYARETQYF
TRBJ2-3 | - | - | TRBV4-1 | TGCGCCAGCAGCCAAGATCGAGGCGTGGGGAGCACAGATACGCAGTATTTT | CASSQDRGVGSTDTQYF
TRBJ2-7 | - | - | TRBV6-1 | TGTGCCAGCAGTGAAAACCTACCGGGACCGAACTACGAGCAGTACTTC | CASSENLPGPNYEQYF
TRBJ1-2 | once | - | TRBV7-8 | TGTGCCAGCAGCTTTGATCAGGGAGGTGGCTACACCTTC | CASSFDQGGGYTF
TRBJ2-7 | once | TRBD1 | TRBV2 | TGTGCCAGCAGGAGGGGGTCAGGGGGCCGGTACGAGCAGTACTTC | CASRRGSGGRYEQYF
TRBJ2-2 | - | - | TRBV7-9 | TGTGCCAGCAGCTTAGAGGGGACCGGGGAGCTGTTTTTT | CASSLEGTGELFF
TRBJ2-3 | - | - | TRBV5-1 | TGCGCCAGCAGCTTGGTAGCAGGGTCCGTGGGGGCGCAGTATTTT | CASSLVAGSVGAQYF
TRBJ2-1 | - | TRBD2 | TRBV19 | TGTGCCAGTAGTTCACAAACCGGGACTAACAATGAGCAGTTCTTC | CASSSQTGTNNEQFF
TRBJ1-1 | - | - | TRBV19 | TGTGCCAGTAGCCCAGGGTTAACAGTAGGGAGAGCTTTCTTT | CASSPGLTVGRAFF
TRBJ1-3 | few | - | TRBV29-1 | TGCAGCGTTGCCCCTGGAAACACCATATATTTT | CSVAPGNTIYF
TRBJ2-3 | - | - | TRBV5-1 | TGCGCCAGTAGCAAAGGGGGGGGAAGCACAGATACGCAGTATTTT | CASSKGGGSTDTQYF
TRBJ1-1 | - | TRBD1 | TRBV25-1 | TGTGCCAGCAGTGAAACCGGGACAGGGAACACTGAAGCTTTCTTT | CASSETGTGNTEAFF
TRBJ1-2 | - | TRBD1 | TRBV27 | TGTGCCAGCAGTCAGACAGGGGGAAACTATGGCTACACCTTC | CASSQTGGNYGYTF
TRBJ2-1 | - | TRBD2 | TRBV30 | TGTGCCTGGAATAGCGGGGGGGTAGACAATGAGCAGTTCTTC | CAWNSGGVDNEQFF
TRBJ2-5 | - | TRBD1 | TRBV29-1 | TGCAGCGTGCGCTCCGGACAGGGAGAGACCCAGTACTTC | CSVRSGQGETQYF
TRBJ2-1 | few | - | TRBV7-9 | TGTGCCAGCAGCTTAGGAGAAGTCTGGAGCTCCTACAATGAGCAGTTCTTC | CASSLGEVWSSYNEQFF
TRBJ1-1 | - | - | TRBV19 | TGTGCCAGTAGCTTCACAGGGAATTGGGAGGCTTTCTTT | CASSFTGNWEAFF
TRBJ1-1 | - | TRBD1 | TRBV7-6 | TGTGCCAGCAGCGCCTGGGACAGAACGGTTGAAGCTTTCTTT | CASSAWDRTVEAFF
TRBJ2-7 | few | - | TRBV6-1 | TGTGCCAGCCTCCCTAGGGGGAGCTCCTACGAGCAGTACTTC | CASLPRGSSYEQYF
TRBJ2-7 | - | - | TRBV29-1 | TGCAGCGTTCTAGGACCGCCCGGGGTCAGCTCCTACGAGCAGTACTTC | CSVLGPPGVSSYEQYF
TRBJ2-2 | - | - | TRBV7-3 | TGTGCCAGCAGCTTAACTCATAACACCGGGGAGCTGTTTTTT | CASSLTHNTGELFF